This T cell receptor beta chain was obtained from a study of blood T cell repertoires in COVID-19. This clone occurred once. Some clones are missing from TCRdb's copy, which holds only in-frame ones; the method was immunoSEQ multiplex PCR. The repertoire consists of more than 70,000 clones, with 80% to 90% occurring once and the leading ten covering around 4.8%. This clonotype originated in a woman aged 80 or over with active or convalescent COVID-19. Sequencing was done on a sample of peripheral blood.

The CDR3 DNA reads TGTGCCAGCAGCTTAACACGGTACACTGAAGCTTTCTTT. It specifies CASSLTRYTEAFF. V gene TRBV7-3 combines with J gene TRBJ1-1; D remains ambiguous. The CDR3 length is 13 residues. Trimming took off 0 bases at V and 3 bases at J, with 5 bases between the two ends. The germline V gene has CDR1 SGHTA and CDR2 FQGTGA.